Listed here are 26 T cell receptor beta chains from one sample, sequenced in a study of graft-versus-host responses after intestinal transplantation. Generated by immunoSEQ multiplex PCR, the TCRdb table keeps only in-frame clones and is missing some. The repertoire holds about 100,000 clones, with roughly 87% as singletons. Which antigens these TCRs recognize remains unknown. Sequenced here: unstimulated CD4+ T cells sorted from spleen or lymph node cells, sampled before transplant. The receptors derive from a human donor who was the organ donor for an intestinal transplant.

CDR3 bases: TGTGCCAGCAGTTACTCAGTAATTGCAACTAATGAAAAACTGTTTTTT. Its translation: CASSYSVIATNEKLFF. V and J are TRBV6-6 and TRBJ1-4; D gene ambiguous. Germline CDR1 is MNHNY and CDR2 is SVGAGI (reference sequence). The CDR3 is 16 amino acids. V lost 0 bases, J lost 0 bases, and 8 bases lay in between.

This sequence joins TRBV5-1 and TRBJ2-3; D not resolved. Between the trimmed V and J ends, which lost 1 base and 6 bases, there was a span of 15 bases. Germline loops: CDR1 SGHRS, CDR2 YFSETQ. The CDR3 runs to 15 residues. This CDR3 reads CASSLNGVRADTQYF. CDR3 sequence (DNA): TGCGCCAGCAGCTTGAACGGAGTCCGGGCGGATACGCAGTATTTT.

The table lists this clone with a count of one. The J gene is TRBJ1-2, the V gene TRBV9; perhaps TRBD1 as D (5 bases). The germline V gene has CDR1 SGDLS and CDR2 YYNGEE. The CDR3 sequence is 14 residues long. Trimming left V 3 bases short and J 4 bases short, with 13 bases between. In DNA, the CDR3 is TGTGCCAGCAGCGAGCCGGGACGAATCTATGGCTACACCTTC. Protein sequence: CASSEPGRIYGYTF.

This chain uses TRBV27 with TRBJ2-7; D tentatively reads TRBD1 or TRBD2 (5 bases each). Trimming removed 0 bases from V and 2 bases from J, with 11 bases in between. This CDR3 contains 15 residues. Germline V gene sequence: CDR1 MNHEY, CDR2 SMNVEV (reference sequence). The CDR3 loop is CASSLSGTVPYEQYF. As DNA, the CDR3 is TGTGCCAGCAGTTTATCAGGGACGGTCCCCTACGAGCAGTACTTC.

The CDR3 coding sequence is TGTGCCAGCAGCTTAGCCCCGGACAGACTGAACACTGAAGCTTTCTTT. Translating it yields CASSLAPDRLNTEAFF. The chain has TRBV11-2 and TRBJ1-1; D might be TRBD1 (6 bases). V was clipped by 1 base and J by 0 bases, with 12 bases between them. Germline CDR1 reads SGHAT; CDR2 reads FQNNGV. The CDR3 contains 16 residues.

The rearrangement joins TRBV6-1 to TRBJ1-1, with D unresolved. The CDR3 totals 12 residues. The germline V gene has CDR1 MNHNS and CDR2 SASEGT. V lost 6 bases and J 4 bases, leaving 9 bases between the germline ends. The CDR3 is CASRDRVTEAFF. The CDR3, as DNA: TGTGCCAGCAGGGATCGAGTCACTGAAGCTTTCTTT.

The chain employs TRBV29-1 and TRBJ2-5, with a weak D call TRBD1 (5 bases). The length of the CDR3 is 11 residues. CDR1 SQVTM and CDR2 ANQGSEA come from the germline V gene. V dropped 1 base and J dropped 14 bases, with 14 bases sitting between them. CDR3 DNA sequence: TGCAGCGTTGAAGGAGCTGGTAGGGGTTACTTC. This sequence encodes CSVEGAGRGYF.

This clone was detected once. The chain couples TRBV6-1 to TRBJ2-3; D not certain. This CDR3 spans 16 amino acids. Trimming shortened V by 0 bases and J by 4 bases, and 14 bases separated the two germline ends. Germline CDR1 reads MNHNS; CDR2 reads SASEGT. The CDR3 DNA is TGTGCCAGCAGTGAAGCGAACAGTTTATACGCAGATACGCAGTATTTT. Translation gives CASSEANSLYADTQYF.

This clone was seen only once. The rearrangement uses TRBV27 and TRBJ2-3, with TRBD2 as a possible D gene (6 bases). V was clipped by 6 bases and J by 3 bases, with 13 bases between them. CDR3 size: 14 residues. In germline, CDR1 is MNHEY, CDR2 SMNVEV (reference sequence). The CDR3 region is CASRGWRATDTQYF. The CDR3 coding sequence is TGTGCCAGCAGGGGATGGAGGGCTACAGATACGCAGTATTTT.

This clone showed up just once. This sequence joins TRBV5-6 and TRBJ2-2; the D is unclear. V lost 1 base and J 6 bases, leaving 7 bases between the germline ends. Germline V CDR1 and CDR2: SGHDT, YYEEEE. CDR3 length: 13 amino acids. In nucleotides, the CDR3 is TGTGCCAGCAGCTTGTCGGGTCCCGGGGAGCTGTTTTTT. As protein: CASSLSGPGELFF.

In DNA, the CDR3 is TGTGCCAGCAGTTTTGGGCAGGGACGAGACTATGGCTACACCTTC. Its translation is CASSFGQGRDYGYTF. The V and J genes are TRBV25-1 and TRBJ1-2; possible D gene TRBD1, 5 bases. The germline V gene has CDR1 MGHDK and CDR2 SYGVNS. With 5 bases removed from V and 3 bases from J, the gap between germline ends came to 16 bases. The CDR3 is 15 residues long.

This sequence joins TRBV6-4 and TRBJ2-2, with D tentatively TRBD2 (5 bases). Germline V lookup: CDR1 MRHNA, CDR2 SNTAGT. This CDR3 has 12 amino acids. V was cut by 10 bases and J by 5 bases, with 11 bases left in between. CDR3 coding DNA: TGTGCCAACCCCAGCGGAACCGGGGAGCTGTTTTTT. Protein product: CANPSGTGELFF.

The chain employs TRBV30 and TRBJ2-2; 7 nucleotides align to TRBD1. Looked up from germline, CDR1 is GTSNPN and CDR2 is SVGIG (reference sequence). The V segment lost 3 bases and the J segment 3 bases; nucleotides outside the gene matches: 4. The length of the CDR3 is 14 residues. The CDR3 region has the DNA TGTGCCTGGAGCCCAGGGGGACACACCGGGGAGCTGTTTTTT. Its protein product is CAWSPGGHTGELFF.

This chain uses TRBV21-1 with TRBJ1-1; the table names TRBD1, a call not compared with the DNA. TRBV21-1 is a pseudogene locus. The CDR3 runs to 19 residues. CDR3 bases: TGTGCCAGCAGCAAAACCCTCCCCGGGACAGGGGGGAATCGCACTGAAGCTTTCTTT. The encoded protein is CASSKTLPGTGGNRTEAFF.

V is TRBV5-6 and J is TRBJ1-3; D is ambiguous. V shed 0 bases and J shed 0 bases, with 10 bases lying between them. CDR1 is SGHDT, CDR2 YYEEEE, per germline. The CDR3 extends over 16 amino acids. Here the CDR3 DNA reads TGTGCCAGCAGCTTGGATGTCGGATACTCTGGAAACACCATATATTTT. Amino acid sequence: CASSLDVGYSGNTIYF.

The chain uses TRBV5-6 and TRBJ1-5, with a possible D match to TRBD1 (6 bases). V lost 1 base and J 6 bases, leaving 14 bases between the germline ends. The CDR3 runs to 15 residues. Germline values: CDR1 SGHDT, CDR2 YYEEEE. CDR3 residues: CASSLKGVSAQPQHF. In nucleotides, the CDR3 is TGTGCCAGCAGCTTGAAGGGGGTATCAGCTCAGCCCCAGCATTTT.

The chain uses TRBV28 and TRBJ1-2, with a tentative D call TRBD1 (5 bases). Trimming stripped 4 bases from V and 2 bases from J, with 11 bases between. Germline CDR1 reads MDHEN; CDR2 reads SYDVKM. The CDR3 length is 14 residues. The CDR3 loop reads CASSWGNKNYGYTF. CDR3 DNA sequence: TGTGCCAGCAGTTGGGGGAACAAGAACTATGGCTACACCTTC.

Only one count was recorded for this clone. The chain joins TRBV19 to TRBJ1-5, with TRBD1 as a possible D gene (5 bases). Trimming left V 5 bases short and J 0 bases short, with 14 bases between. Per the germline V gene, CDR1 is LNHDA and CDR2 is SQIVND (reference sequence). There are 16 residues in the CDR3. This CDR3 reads CASSRPGVASNQPQHF. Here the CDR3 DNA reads TGTGCCAGTAGTCGCCCGGGGGTGGCTAGCAATCAGCCCCAGCATTTT.

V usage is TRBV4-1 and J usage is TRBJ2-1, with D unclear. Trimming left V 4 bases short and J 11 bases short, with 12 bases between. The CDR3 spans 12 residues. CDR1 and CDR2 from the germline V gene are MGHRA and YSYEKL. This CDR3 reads CASSLPTLKQFF. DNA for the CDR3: TGCGCCAGCAGCCTTCCGACCCTAAAGCAGTTCTTC.

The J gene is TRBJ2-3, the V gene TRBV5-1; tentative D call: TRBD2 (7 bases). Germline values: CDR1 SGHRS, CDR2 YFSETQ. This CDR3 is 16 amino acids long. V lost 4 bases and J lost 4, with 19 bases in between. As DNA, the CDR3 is TGCGCCAGCAGCGGGGGGGGGCTCCCTGGAGCAGATACGCAGTATTTT. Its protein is CASSGGGLPGADTQYF.

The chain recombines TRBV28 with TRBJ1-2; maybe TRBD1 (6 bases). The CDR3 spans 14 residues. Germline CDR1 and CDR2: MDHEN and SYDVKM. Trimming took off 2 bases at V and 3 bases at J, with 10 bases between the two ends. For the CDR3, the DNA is TGTGCCAGCAGTTTAGGGTGGGGGCACTATGGCTACACCTTC. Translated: CASSLGWGHYGYTF.

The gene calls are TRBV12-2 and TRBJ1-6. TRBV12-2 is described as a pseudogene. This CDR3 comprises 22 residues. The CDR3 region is CASRLFYRSLPENPDYNSPLHF. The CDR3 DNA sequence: TGTGCAAGTCGCTTATTTTATCGATCCCTCCCAGAGAACCCTGATTATAATTCACCCCTCCACTTT.

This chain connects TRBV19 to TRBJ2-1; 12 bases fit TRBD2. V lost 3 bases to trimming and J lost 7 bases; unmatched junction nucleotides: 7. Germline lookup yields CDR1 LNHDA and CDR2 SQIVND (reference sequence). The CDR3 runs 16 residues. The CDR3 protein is CASSILLAGGPNEQFF. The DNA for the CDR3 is TGTGCCAGTAGTATCCTCCTAGCGGGGGGGCCTAATGAGCAGTTCTTC.

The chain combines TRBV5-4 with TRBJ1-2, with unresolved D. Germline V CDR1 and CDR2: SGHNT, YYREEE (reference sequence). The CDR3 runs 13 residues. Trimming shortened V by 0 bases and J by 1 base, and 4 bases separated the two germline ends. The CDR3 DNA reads TGTGCCAGCAGCTTGGACAGTAACTATGGCTACACCTTC. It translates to CASSLDSNYGYTF.

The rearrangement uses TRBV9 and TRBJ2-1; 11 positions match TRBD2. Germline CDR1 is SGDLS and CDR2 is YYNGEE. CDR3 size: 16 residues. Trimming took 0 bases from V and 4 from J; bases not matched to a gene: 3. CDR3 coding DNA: TGTGCCAGCAGCGTAGCCGGGACTAGCGGATACAATGAGCAGTTCTTC. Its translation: CASSVAGTSGYNEQFF.

CDR3 sequence reads: CASSSPTSGRNEQYF. CDR3 bases: TGTGCCAGCAGTTCCCCGACTAGCGGGAGGAACGAGCAGTACTTC. The chain recombines TRBV6-5 with TRBJ2-7; 13 bases are shared with TRBD2. V gave up 4 bases and J gave up 5 bases; unmatched junction bases: 5. Germline CDR1 and CDR2: MNHEY and SVGAGI. This CDR3 contains 15 residues.